This is a list of T cell receptor beta chains from one sample in a study of blood T cell repertoires in COVID-19. TCRdb's table, derived via immunoSEQ multiplex PCR, lists solely in-frame clones and lacks some. The sample comprises approximately 230,000 clones, approximately 79% of which are singletons, and 4% rests with the top ten. The sample comprised peripheral blood. Every receptor here comes from a woman in her forties with active or convalescent COVID-19. Each CDR3 is given with its conserved first and last residue. Some rows mark clone size as missing; the rest say once, few, many or name a class of expanded clone.

j_call clone_size v_call cdr3_aa
TRBJ2-3 . TRBV9 CASSYSGASTDTQYF
TRBJ2-3 . TRBV3-1/TRBV3-2 CATGAGRTDTQYF
TRBJ1-2 . TRBV2 CASKTGFGANYGYTF
TRBJ1-2 few TRBV6-4 CASSDSDRSYGYTF
TRBJ1-2 . TRBV9 CASSPQGRPLGDGYTF
TRBJ1-2 few TRBV30 CAWRNRGGYTF
TRBJ1-1 . TRBV5-4 CASSLAPGLNTEAFF
TRBJ1-4 . TRBV6-1 CASSEGPLYEDEKLFF
TRBJ1-2 . TRBV6-5 CASSSTTDGGGYTF
TRBJ1-6 . TRBV5-4 CASRRDRGTYNSPLHF